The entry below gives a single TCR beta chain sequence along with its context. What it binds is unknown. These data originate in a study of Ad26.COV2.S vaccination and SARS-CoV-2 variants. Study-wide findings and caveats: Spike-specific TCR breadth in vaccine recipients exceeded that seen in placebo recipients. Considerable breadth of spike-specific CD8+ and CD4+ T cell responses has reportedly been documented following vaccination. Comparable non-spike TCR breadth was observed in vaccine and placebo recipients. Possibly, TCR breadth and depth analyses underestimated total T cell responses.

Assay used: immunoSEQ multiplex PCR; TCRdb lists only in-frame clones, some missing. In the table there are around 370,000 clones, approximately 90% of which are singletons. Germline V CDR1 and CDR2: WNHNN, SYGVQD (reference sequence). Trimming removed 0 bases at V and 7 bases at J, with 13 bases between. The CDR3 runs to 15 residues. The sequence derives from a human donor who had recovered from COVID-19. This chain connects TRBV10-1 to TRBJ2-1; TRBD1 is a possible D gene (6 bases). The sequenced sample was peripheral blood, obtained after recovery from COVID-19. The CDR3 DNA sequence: TGCGCCAGCAGTGAGTCAAGCCAGGGGAGAAATGAGCAGTTCTTC. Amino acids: CASSESSQGRNEQFF.